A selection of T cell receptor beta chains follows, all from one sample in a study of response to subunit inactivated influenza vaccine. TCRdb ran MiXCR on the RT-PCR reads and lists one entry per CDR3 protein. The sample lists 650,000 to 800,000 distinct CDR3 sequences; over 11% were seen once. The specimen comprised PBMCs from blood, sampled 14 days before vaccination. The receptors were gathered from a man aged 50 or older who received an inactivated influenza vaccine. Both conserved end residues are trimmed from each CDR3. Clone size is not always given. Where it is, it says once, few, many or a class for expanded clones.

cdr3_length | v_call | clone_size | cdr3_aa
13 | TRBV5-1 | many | ASSPKTGPSYEQY
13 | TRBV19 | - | ASSEAGGPGDTQY
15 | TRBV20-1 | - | CARDNGRQAFISPLH
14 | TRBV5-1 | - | ASSATGTVYQETQY
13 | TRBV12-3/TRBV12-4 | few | ASSYGRPNTGELF
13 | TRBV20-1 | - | SAQSVYRSTDTQY
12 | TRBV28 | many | ASSSGVSIYEQY
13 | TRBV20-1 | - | SATGTGRSNYGYT
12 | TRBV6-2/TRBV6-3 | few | ASSYTGQAHEQY
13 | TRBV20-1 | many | SARDGDRVNEKLF
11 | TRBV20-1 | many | SASTGTRPEQF